This TCR beta chain came from a study of cytotoxic CD8 clonotypes in ibrutinib-treated CLL. V was clipped by 8 bases and J by 1 base, with 9 bases between them. The CDR3 loop spans 13 amino acids. Germline-derived CDR1 and CDR2 are MDHEN and SYDVKM. Generated by immunoSEQ multiplex PCR, the TCRdb table keeps only in-frame clones and is missing some. The data hold some 130,000 clones, with approximately 90% observed a single time. The TCR comes from a human donor with chronic lymphocytic leukemia. The V and J genes are TRBV28 and TRBJ2-4; D gene unclear. The material was PBMCs, obtained after 12 months of ibrutinib treatment. The chain's CDR3 is CASLSPAKNIQYF. The CDR3 nucleotides read TGTGCCAGCCTATCCCCTGCCAAAAACATTCAGTACTTC. The full variable domain, completed using reference TRBV28 and TRBJ2-4, is DVKVTQSSRYLVKRTGEKVFLECVQDMDHENMFWYRQDPGLGLRLIYFSYDVKMKEKGDIPEGYSVSREKKERFSLILESASTNQTSMYLCASLSPAKNIQYFGAGTRLSVL.